This T cell receptor beta chain appears in the sequencing data of a study of shared clonotypes between healthy human individuals. PCR replicates from unsorted PBMC used roughly 300 ng DNA, and this amount was 25,000 to 30,000 T cell genomes. Original data processing: Junction-only sequences without quality scores were provided by ImmunoSEQ, so filtering was different. Sequencing was performed with immunoSEQ multiplex PCR; in TCRdb, only in-frame clones are kept and a portion is missing. That table furnishes V, J and clone size, whereas the DNA furnished D and trimming. The sample holds approximately 470,000 clones, roughly 80% seen once. Concerning this clone itself: As yet, its antigen is unknown.

Findings of the study overall: Clonotype sharing among the donors was expected to vary with sequencing depth.

Free of recent acute infections or vaccinations, the donors were healthy HIV-negative adults. V lost 0 bases and J 2 bases, leaving 5 bases between the germline ends. Germline CDR1 is SGHRS and CDR2 is YFSETQ. CDR3 length: 13 residues. The source is a woman in her forties in good health. Some clones in this sample may be carry-over from other donors' samples. The sequenced sample consisted of PBMCs. This rearrangement joins TRBV5-1 to TRBJ2-5, with D hard to call. The CDR3 coding sequence is TGCGCCAGCAGCTTGGATGATCAAGAGACCCAGTACTTC. Translation gives CASSLDDQETQYF.